The clone carrying this TCR beta chain has a handful of counts. Its target is not known. The sample is drawn from a study of identical twins. Findings and limits, study-wide: It was possible that invariant MAIT and iNKT cells partly confounded the zero-insertion analyses. Cord blood beta clonotypes present at high abundance carried fewer insertions; no such pattern appeared in memory repertoires. Models predicted less out-of-frame TCR alpha sharing in monozygotic twins than was found.

The J segment lost 7 bases and the V segment lost 2 bases, leaving 1 base of the junction unmatched. This CDR3 spans 14 amino acids. Germline CDR1 KGHDR, CDR2 SFDVKD. Template switching added a universal primer site, and cDNA bore unique molecular identifiers. Each CDR3 protein gets one entry after TCRdb re-called the 5' RACE reads with MiXCR. The data contain 350,000 to 450,000 distinct CDR3 sequences, around 20% of them seen just once; the ten biggest clones take up approximately 12%. The chain links TRBV24-1 to TRBJ2-1; TRBD2 matches 10 bases. The TCR originated in a man aged 50-59 years in good health. Sequencing was done on a sample of naive T cells sorted from blood. CDR3 DNA: TGTGCCACCAGTGATTGGACTAGCGGTAATGAGCAGTTCTTC. As protein: CATSDWTSGNEQFF.